The 5 T cell receptor beta chains below were found in one sample sequenced in a study of T cell responses to AZD1222 COVID-19 vaccine. Profiling relied on immunoSEQ multiplex PCR, and the TCRdb table lists in-frame clones only, not all of them. The sample holds some 98,000 clones; 88% are singletons and the top ten take 13%. Specimen: peripheral blood, collected on day 0 of AZD1222 vaccination. All receptors derive from an adult in good health.

V usage is TRBV14 and J usage is TRBJ1-6, with D perhaps matching TRBD1 (6 bases). Per germline, CDR1 SGHDN and CDR2 FVKESK. Trimming took 5 bases from V and 13 from J, leaving 24 bases between them. This CDR3 is 16 amino acids long. CDR3 in amino acids: CASSTLARGGGEPLHF. The DNA of the CDR3 is TGTGCCAGCAGCACCCTCGCCAGGGGAGGGGGGGAGCCCCTCCACTTT.

This chain connects TRBV7-8 to TRBJ1-5; the match to TRBD1 covers 7 bases. The CDR3 extends over 17 amino acids. The germline V gene encodes CDR1 SGHVS and CDR2 FQNEAQ. Trimming took 5 bases from V and 2 from J; bases not matched to a gene: 12. CDR3 nucleotide sequence: TGTGCCAGCAGCCATACGGTAGTCGGACAGGGCAATCAGCCCCAGCATTTT. Protein: CASSHTVVGQGNQPQHF.

V usage is TRBV28 and J usage is TRBJ1-5; TRBD1 is a possible D gene (5 bases). The CDR3 is made up of 14 amino acids. The germline V gene encodes CDR1 MDHEN and CDR2 SYDVKM. V gave up 2 bases and J gave up 3 bases, with 8 bases separating them. Here the CDR3 reads CASSLRGPNQPQHF. CDR3 DNA sequence: TGTGCCAGCAGTTTAAGGGGTCCCAATCAGCCCCAGCATTTT.

This chain links TRBV4-1 with TRBJ2-7; perhaps TRBD2 as D (5 bases). Trimming removed 6 bases from V and 4 bases from J, with 10 bases in between. The germline V gene encodes CDR1 MGHRA and CDR2 YSYEKL. The CDR3 totals 12 residues. The CDR3 nucleotides read TGCGCCAGCAGTCCAGGAGGTTACGAGCAGTACTTC. This encodes CASSPGGYEQYF.

This chain joins TRBV5-1 and TRBJ1-2; the match to TRBD1 covers 7 bases. V shed 4 bases, J shed 7 bases, and the junction held 10 bases outside the gene matches. Germline values: CDR1 SGHRS, CDR2 YFSETQ. The CDR3 consists of 14 residues. The CDR3 loop reads CASSAGQTIAGYTF. The CDR3 coding sequence is TGCGCCAGCAGCGCGGGACAGACTATTGCTGGCTACACCTTC.